The source of this TCR beta chain is a study of blood T cell repertoires in COVID-19. The method was immunoSEQ multiplex PCR; TCRdb's version includes in-frame clones alone and lacks a portion of them. The table has 120,000 to 150,000 clones, about 83% seen once. V was clipped by 0 bases and J by 5 bases, with 12 bases between them. Germline V lookup: CDR1 SGHNT, CDR2 YYREEE (reference sequence). The CDR3 is made up of 14 amino acids. The receptor was derived from a man between 50 and 59 years old with acute or convalescent COVID-19. Sequencing used peripheral blood. The gene calls are TRBV5-4 and TRBJ2-7, with D perhaps TRBD1 (5 bases). For the CDR3, the DNA is TGTGCCAGCAGCTTGGGCAGGGATCGCCACGAGCAGTACTTC. Encoded protein: CASSLGRDRHEQYF. Full variable domain (rest looked up from reference TRBV5-4 and TRBJ2-7): ETGVTQSPTHLIKTRGQQVTLRCSSQSGHNTVSWYQQALGQGPQFIFQYYREEENGRGNFPPRFSGLQFPNYSSELNVNALELDDSALYLCASSLGRDRHEQYFGPGTRLTVT.